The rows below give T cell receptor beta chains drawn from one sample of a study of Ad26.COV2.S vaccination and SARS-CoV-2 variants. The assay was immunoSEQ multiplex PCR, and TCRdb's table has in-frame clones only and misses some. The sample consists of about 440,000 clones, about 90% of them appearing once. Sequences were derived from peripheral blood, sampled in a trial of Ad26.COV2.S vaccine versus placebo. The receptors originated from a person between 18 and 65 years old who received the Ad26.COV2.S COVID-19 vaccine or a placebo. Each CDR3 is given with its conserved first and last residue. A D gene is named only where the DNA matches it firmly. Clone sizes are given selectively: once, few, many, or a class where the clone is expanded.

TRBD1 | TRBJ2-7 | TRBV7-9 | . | CASSSETGGGYEQYF | TGTGCCAGCAGCTCCGAGACAGGGGGCGGGTACGAGCAGTACTTC
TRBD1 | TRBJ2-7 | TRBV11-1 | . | CASSLATGGIYEQYF | TGTGCCAGCAGCTTAGCGACAGGGGGCATTTACGAGCAGTACTTC
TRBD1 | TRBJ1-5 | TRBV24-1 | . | CATSTGTASNQPQHF | TGTGCCACCAGCACCGGGACAGCAAGCAATCAGCCCCAGCATTTT
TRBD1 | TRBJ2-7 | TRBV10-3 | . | CAISESGQGVSYEQYF | TGTGCCATCAGTGAGTCGGGGCAGGGGGTCTCGTACGAGCAGTACTTC
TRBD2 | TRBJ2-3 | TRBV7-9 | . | CASSTTPGLGVIDTQYF | TGTGCCAGCAGCACCACTCCGGGACTAGGGGTGATAGATACGCAGTATTTT
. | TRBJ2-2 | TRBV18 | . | CASSPPIGNTGELFF | TGTGCCAGCTCACCACCAATAGGAAACACCGGGGAGCTGTTTTTT
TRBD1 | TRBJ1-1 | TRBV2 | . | CASSEQGVRNTEAFF | TGTGCCAGCAGTGAACAGGGGGTCCGAAACACTGAAGCTTTCTTT
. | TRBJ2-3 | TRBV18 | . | CASSPSADTQYF | TGTGCCAGCTCACCAAGCGCAGATACGCAGTATTTT
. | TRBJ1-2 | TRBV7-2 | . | CASSLAGQRGGYTF | TGTGCCAGCAGCTTAGCAGGGCAAAGGGGAGGCTACACCTTC
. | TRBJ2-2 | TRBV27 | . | CASSLIRPNTGELFF | TGTGCCAGCAGTTTAATTAGACCGAACACCGGGGAGCTGTTTTTT
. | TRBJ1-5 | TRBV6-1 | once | CASSEGTENQPQHF | TGTGCCAGCAGTGAAGGGACAGAGAATCAGCCCCAGCATTTT
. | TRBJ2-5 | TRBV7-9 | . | CASSTRDIQETQYF | TGTGCCAGCAGCACCCGGGACATACAAGAGACCCAGTACTTC
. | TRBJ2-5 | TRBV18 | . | CASSPLSRETQYF | TGTGCCAGCTCACCACTGAGTCGGGAGACCCAGTACTTC
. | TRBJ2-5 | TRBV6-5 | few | CASRLGSSETQYF | TGTGCCAGCCGTTTGGGGTCTTCAGAGACCCAGTACTTC
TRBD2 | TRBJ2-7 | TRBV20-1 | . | CSASLAGGGSYEQYF | TGCAGTGCTAGTTTGGCGGGAGGAGGATCCTACGAGCAGTACTTC
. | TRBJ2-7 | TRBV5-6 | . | CASSQTVAYEQYF | TGTGCCAGCAGCCAGACAGTCGCCTACGAGCAGTACTTC
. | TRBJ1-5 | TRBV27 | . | CASSFAVNQPQHF | TGTGCCAGCAGTTTCGCAGTTAATCAGCCCCAGCATTTT
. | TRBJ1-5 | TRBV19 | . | CASSIGRGDQPQHF | TGTGCCAGTAGTATAGGGAGGGGCGATCAGCCCCAGCATTTT
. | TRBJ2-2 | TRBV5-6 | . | CASSSSTGELFF | TGTGCCAGCAGCAGCAGTACCGGGGAGCTGTTTTTT
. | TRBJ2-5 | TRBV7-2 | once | CASSLGQGSVRETQYF | TGTGCCAGCAGCTTAGGTCAGGGTAGCGTTCGAGAGACCCAGTACTTC
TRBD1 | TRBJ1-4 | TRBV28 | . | CASSPPGQGVDEKLFF | TGTGCCAGCAGTCCACCGGGACAGGGGGTCGATGAAAAACTGTTTTTT
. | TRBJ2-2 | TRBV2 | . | CASSESAGGTGELFF | TGTGCCAGCAGTGAAAGTGCAGGGGGGACCGGGGAGCTGTTTTTT
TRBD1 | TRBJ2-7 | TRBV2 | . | CASSGTGGFYEQYF | TGTGCCAGCAGTGGAACAGGGGGTTTCTACGAGCAGTACTTC
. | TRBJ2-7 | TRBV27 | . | CASSFRGSGSYEQYF | TGTGCCAGCAGTTTTCGGGGGAGCGGCAGCTACGAGCAGTACTTC
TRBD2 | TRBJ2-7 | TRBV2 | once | CASNGLAGSYEQYF | TGTGCCAGCAACGGCTTAGCGGGCTCCTACGAGCAGTACTTC
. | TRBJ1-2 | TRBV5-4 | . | CASSLGHRAENNYGYTF | TGTGCCAGCAGCTTGGGTCACCGGGCGGAGAATAACTATGGCTACACCTTC
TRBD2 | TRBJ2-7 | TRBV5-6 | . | CASSPLAGGASYEQYF | TGTGCCAGCAGCCCGCTAGCGGGGGGGGCCTCCTACGAGCAGTACTTC
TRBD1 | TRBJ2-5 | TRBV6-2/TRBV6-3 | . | CASSSPTGRETQYF | TGTGCCAGCAGTTCGCCGACAGGGCGGGAGACCCAGTACTTC
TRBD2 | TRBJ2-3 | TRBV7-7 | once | CASSLGSGSTDTQYF | TGTGCTAGCAGCTTGGGTAGCGGGAGCACAGATACGCAGTATTTT
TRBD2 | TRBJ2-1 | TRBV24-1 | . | CATSDSPGTSRVGYNEQFF | TGTGCCACCAGTGATTCCCCCGGGACTAGTAGAGTCGGATACAATGAGCAGTTCTTC
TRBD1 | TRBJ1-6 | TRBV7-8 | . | CASSQQGASNSPLHF | TGTGCCAGCAGCCAACAGGGGGCAAGTAATTCACCCCTCCACTTT
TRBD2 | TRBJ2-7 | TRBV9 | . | CASSFGTISYEQYF | TGTGCCAGCAGCTTTGGGACTATCTCCTACGAGCAGTACTTC
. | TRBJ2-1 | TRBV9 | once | CASSASGTTYNEQFF | TGTGCCAGCAGCGCCTCCGGGACAACGTACAATGAGCAGTTCTTC
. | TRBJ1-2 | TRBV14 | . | CASSQGPGDGYTF | TGTGCCAGCAGCCAAGGACCGGGGGATGGCTACACCTTC
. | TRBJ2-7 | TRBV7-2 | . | CASSLITVSYEQYF | TGTGCCAGCAGTTTAATTACGGTCTCCTACGAGCAGTACTTC
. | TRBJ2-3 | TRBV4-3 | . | CASSQGAERSTDTQYF | TGCGCCAGCAGCCAAGGAGCCGAGCGTAGCACAGATACGCAGTATTTT
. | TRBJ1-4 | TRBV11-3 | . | CASSLDRQGRVVATNEKLFF | TGTGCCAGCAGCTTAGATAGGCAGGGCAGGGTAGTTGCAACTAATGAAAAACTGTTTTTT
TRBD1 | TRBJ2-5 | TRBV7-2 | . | CASSLDRSQETQYF | TGTGCCAGCAGCCTGGACAGGAGCCAAGAGACCCAGTACTTC
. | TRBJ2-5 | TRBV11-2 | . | CASSLGPGPEGETQYF | TGTGCCAGCAGCTTAGGTCCAGGCCCCGAAGGAGAGACCCAGTACTTC
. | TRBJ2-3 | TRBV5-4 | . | CASSLESAGGTDTQYF | TGTGCCAGCAGCTTGGAATCGGCAGGGGGCACAGATACGCAGTATTTT
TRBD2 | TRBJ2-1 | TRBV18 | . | CASSLAGNNEQFF | TGTGCCAGCTCACTAGCGGGGAACAATGAGCAGTTCTTC
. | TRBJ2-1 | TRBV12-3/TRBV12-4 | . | CASSPGRADEQFF | TGTGCCAGCAGTCCGGGACGGGCGGATGAGCAGTTCTTC
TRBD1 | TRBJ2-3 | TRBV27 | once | CASSSRDRVYSSTDTQYF | TGTGCCAGCAGTTCGCGGGACAGGGTCTACTCTAGCACAGATACGCAGTATTTT
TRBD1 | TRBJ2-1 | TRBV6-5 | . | CASSLDRDNEQFF | TGTGCCAGCAGCCTAGACAGGGACAATGAGCAGTTCTTC
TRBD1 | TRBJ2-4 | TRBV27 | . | CAVRTGDKNIQYF | TGTGCCGTGAGAACAGGGGACAAAAACATTCAGTACTTC
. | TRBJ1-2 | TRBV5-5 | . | CASSLRSGDGYTF | TGTGCCAGCAGCTTGAGGTCAGGGGATGGCTACACCTTC
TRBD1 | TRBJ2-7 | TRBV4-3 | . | CTSSLGQGEDEQYF | TGCACCAGCAGCCTGGGACAGGGTGAGGACGAGCAGTACTTC
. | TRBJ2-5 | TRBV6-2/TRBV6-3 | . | CASSYRYYSSDRYQETQYF | TGTGCCAGCAGTTACAGGTACTACTCTTCAGACAGATACCAAGAGACCCAGTACTTC
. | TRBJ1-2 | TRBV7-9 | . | CASSPRQAYGYTF | TGTGCCAGCAGCCCTAGACAGGCTTATGGCTACACCTTC